This T cell receptor beta chain was recorded in a study of T cell responses to AZD1222 COVID-19 vaccine. Germline CDR1 and CDR2: SGHVS and FNYEAQ. V shed 1 base and J shed 8 bases, with 12 bases lying between them. The CDR3 runs 14 residues. Using immunoSEQ multiplex PCR, the repertoire was profiled, and TCRdb retains in-frame clones only, with some absent. This sample carries under 85,000 clones, roughly 88% of them seen once, and the ten largest clones take approximately 5.4%. Overall study findings and caveats: Once two AZD1222 doses were given, Spike-specific TCR breadth and depth went up.

This clone appeared a single time. Its specificity is not known. The V and J genes are TRBV7-6 and TRBJ2-1; a weak D match, TRBD1 (6 bases). Source: peripheral blood, taken on day 0 of MenACWY control vaccination. The receptor's source is an adult in good health. CDR3 nucleotide sequence: TGTGCCAGCAGCTTAGTTGTGGGGGCCTATGAGCAGTTCTTC. Amino acids: CASSLVVGAYEQFF.